This TCR beta chain was retrieved from a study of tumor-infiltrating lymphocytes in localized non-small cell lung cancer. Study details: Patients included smokers and never-smokers with various histologies, some sampled after neoadjuvant chemotherapy. Resected tumor was paired with non-adjacent uninvolved lung from the same patient.

The V gene's germline CDR1 is WNHNN and CDR2 SYGVQD (reference sequence). V was cut by 2 bases and J by 3 bases, with 5 bases left in between. This CDR3 contains 12 residues. Clones were read by immunoSEQ multiplex PCR, and TCRdb kept only the in-frame ones, dropping some. This repertoire shows more than 20,000 clones, about two thirds found once; its top ten account for around 6.3%. Sequenced sample: lung tumor tissue. This rearrangement joins TRBV10-1 to TRBJ2-7; unclear D gene. This TCR was recovered from a human donor with non-small cell lung cancer. The CDR3 reads CASSEDNYEQYF. DNA for the CDR3: TGCGCCAGCAGTGAGGACAACTACGAGCAGTACTTC.